The 25 T cell receptor beta chains below all came from one sample that was sequenced in a study of blood T cell repertoires in COVID-19. Sequenced by immunoSEQ multiplex PCR; TCRdb stores in-frame clones only, minus some. The sample lists 35,000 to 50,000 clones, roughly 70% occurring once. Sequencing was done on a sample of peripheral blood. The receptor source for this set is an elderly man with acute or convalescent COVID-19.

DNA for the CDR3: TGTGCCAGCTCACCATCGACTAGCGGGGGGGGCTACAATGAGCAGTTCTTC. Translation: CASSPSTSGGGYNEQFF. The chain joins TRBV18 to TRBJ2-1; 14 bases match TRBD2. Trimming took 2 bases from V and 3 from J; bases not matched to a gene: 3. There are 17 residues in the CDR3. Germline V gene sequence: CDR1 KGHSH, CDR2 LQKENI.

This chain links TRBV23-1 with TRBJ2-1; 8 nucleotides match TRBD2. TRBV23-1 is sorted into the ORF group, with uncertain function. The CDR3 runs to 14 residues. V lost 10 bases to trimming and J lost 2 bases; unmatched junction nucleotides: 7. CDR3 DNA sequence: TGCGCCATACCGGGACTAGACCCCTACAATGAGCAGTTCTTC. Residues: CAIPGLDPYNEQFF.

The rearrangement joins TRBV19 to TRBJ2-1; TRBD2 agrees at 10 bases. The CDR3 contains 17 residues. CDR1 and CDR2 from the germline V gene are LNHDA and SQIVND (reference sequence). V lost 1 base and J lost 3; bases outside the gene matches: 6. Written as DNA, the CDR3 is TGTGCCAGTAGTATAGTAGAACTAGCGGGGATCTACAATGAGCAGTTCTTC. This encodes CASSIVELAGIYNEQFF.

This clone was picked up one time. The chain carries TRBV9 and TRBJ2-3, with D perhaps TRBD2 (5 bases). CDR1 is SGDLS and CDR2 is YYNGEE in the germline V gene. The V end lost 0 bases, the J end lost 1 base, and 12 bases lay between the germline ends. The CDR3 runs to 16 residues. CDR3 sequence: CASSVATVGGTDTQYF. The CDR3 bases are TGTGCCAGCAGCGTAGCTACTGTCGGGGGCACAGATACGCAGTATTTT.

The rearrangement links TRBV6-5 to TRBJ1-1, with TRBD1 identical over 8 bases. Trimming cost V 4 bases and J 0 bases; bases outside gene matches: 1. The CDR3 is made up of 14 amino acids. In germline, CDR1 is MNHEY, CDR2 SVGAGI. Here the CDR3 reads CASSSGQVNTEAFF. CDR3 nucleotides: TGTGCCAGCAGTTCGGGACAGGTGAACACTGAAGCTTTCTTT.

This chain joins TRBV3-1 (or the pseudogene TRBV3-2) and TRBJ1-2; D is uncertain. Germline-derived CDR1 and CDR2 are LGHDT and YNNKEL (reference sequence). V was shortened by 1 base and J by 4 bases, with 7 bases between the two germline ends. The CDR3 runs 13 residues. CDR3 in amino acids: CASSQVQAYGYTF. The CDR3 DNA is TGTGCCAGCAGCCAAGTTCAGGCCTATGGCTACACCTTC.

The chain links TRBV27 to TRBJ1-1; D is perhaps TRBD1 (6 bases). Looked up from germline, CDR1 is MNHEY and CDR2 is SMNVEV (reference sequence). The length of the CDR3 is 18 residues. Deletions cut 5 bases from V and 2 bases from J, with 24 bases between. DNA of the CDR3: TGTGCCAGCAGTCCCCCCGGGCCGGCAGGGGAAGTAAACACTGAAGCTTTCTTT. Its translation is CASSPPGPAGEVNTEAFF.

The rearrangement uses TRBV3-1 (or the pseudogene TRBV3-2) and TRBJ1-3; the D is unclear. The V gene's germline CDR1 is LGHDT and CDR2 YNNKEL (reference sequence). The CDR3 runs to 16 residues. V was cut by 2 bases and J by 1 base, with 12 bases left in between. The CDR3 reads CASSQFTAPSGNTIYF. DNA of the CDR3: TGTGCCAGCAGCCAATTCACAGCACCTTCTGGAAACACCATATATTTT.

The V call is TRBV7-9, the J call TRBJ2-7, with a weak D call TRBD2 (5 bases). The CDR3 consists of 14 residues. Germline CDR1 reads SEHNR; CDR2 reads FQNEAQ (reference sequence). Trimming removed 5 bases at V and 3 bases at J, with 14 bases between. CDR3 protein: CASSAGILSYEQYF. The CDR3 nucleotides read TGTGCCAGCAGCGCCGGGATTCTGAGCTACGAGCAGTACTTC.

This sequence joins TRBV6-5 and TRBJ2-7; 7 nucleotides align to TRBD2. With 0 bases clipped from V and 9 bases from J, the junction kept 14 bases outside the gene matches. Germline loops: CDR1 MNHEY, CDR2 SVGAGI. The CDR3 spans 16 residues. The CDR3 protein is CASSYSEGLVGAGQYF. The CDR3 DNA reads as TGTGCCAGCAGTTACTCGGAAGGACTAGTGGGAGCCGGGCAGTACTTC.

V is TRBV2 and J is TRBJ2-5; weak D call: TRBD1 (6 bases). The V end was cut by 2 bases, the J end by 5 bases, with 18 bases between. This CDR3 is 16 amino acids long. Germline CDR1 SNHLY, CDR2 FYNNEI. CDR3 DNA sequence: TGTGCCAGCAGTGAATTGAACAGGGTGATGGGGGAGACCCAGTACTTC. It translates to CASSELNRVMGETQYF.

The genes are TRBV5-4 and TRBJ1-2, with D perhaps matching TRBD1 (6 bases). Between the trimmed V and J ends, which lost 4 bases and 4 bases, there was a span of 14 bases. The CDR3 sequence is 14 residues long. Per the germline V gene, CDR1 is SGHNT and CDR2 is YYREEE (reference sequence). The CDR3 sequence is CASSMPGQSYGYTF. Written as DNA, the CDR3 is TGTGCCAGCAGCATGCCGGGACAAAGCTATGGCTACACCTTC.

The chain recombines TRBV5-1 with TRBJ1-5; 7 bases agree with TRBD1. The CDR3 length is 14 residues. J gave up 4 bases and V 3 bases, and 4 bases lay outside the gene matches. Germline V gene lookup returns CDR1 SGHRS and CDR2 YFSETQ. CDR3 DNA: TGCGCCAGCAGCTCAGGACAGGAAAATCAGCCCCAGCATTTT. Protein product: CASSSGQENQPQHF.

The V gene is TRBV29-1, the J gene TRBJ2-3, with D perhaps matching TRBD1 (6 bases). From germline, CDR1 is SQVTM and CDR2 ANQGSEA. V was pared by 5 bases and J by 0 bases, with 12 bases between. The CDR3 is made up of 14 amino acids. CDR3 bases: TGCAGCGTTCGGACAGTAAGAAGCACAGATACGCAGTATTTT. This translates into CSVRTVRSTDTQYF.

The V call is TRBV19, the J call TRBJ1-6; 9 bases are a match to TRBD1. The CDR3 is 13 amino acids. V trimming: 9 bases; J trimming: 10 bases; junction bases outside the gene matches: 7. Germline CDR1 and CDR2: LNHDA and SQIVND (reference sequence). CDR3: CASAQGAGSPLHF. In DNA, the CDR3 is TGTGCCAGCGCACAGGGGGCCGGGTCACCCCTCCACTTT.

This sequence joins TRBV6-2 or TRBV6-3 and TRBJ2-7, with 8 bases that match TRBD1. CDR3 length: 15 amino acids. Unmatched junction bases numbered 7, after V lost 3 bases and J lost 3 bases. From germline, CDR1 is MNHEY and CDR2 SVGEGT. Here the CDR3 reads CASSYVAGGVYEQYF. CDR3 nucleotides: TGTGCCAGCAGTTATGTCGCAGGGGGCGTCTACGAGCAGTACTTC.

The chain carries TRBV5-1 and TRBJ2-4; 8 bases fit TRBD1. Germline V gene data show CDR1 as SGHRS and CDR2 as YFSETQ. V lost 3 bases and J lost 3; bases outside the gene matches: 5. This CDR3 has 15 amino acids. The CDR3 here is CASSSQGAVKNIQYF. The DNA of the CDR3 is TGCGCCAGCAGCTCCCAGGGGGCCGTCAAAAACATTCAGTACTTC.

This clone was recorded a few times. The chain has TRBV7-2 and TRBJ1-6; 7 bases map to TRBD1. Trimming cost V 5 bases and J 8 bases; bases outside gene matches: 6. The CDR3 contains 14 residues. Germline V CDR1 and CDR2: SGHTA, FQGNSA. The CDR3 DNA reads TGTGCCAGCAGCATCCGGGACAGAGATTCACCCCTCCACTTT. Amino acids: CASSIRDRDSPLHF.

This clone was detected only a few times. This chain connects TRBV5-1 to TRBJ2-3, with D maybe TRBD2 (5 bases). This CDR3 has 13 residues. The V end was cut by 7 bases, the J end by 4 bases, with 13 bases between. Germline assignment: CDR1 SGHRS and CDR2 YFSETQ. Here the CDR3 reads CASGFSDPDTQYF. CDR3 bases: TGCGCCAGCGGTTTTAGCGACCCAGATACGCAGTATTTT.

This clone was observed a single time. The chain employs TRBV20-1 and TRBJ2-5; D not certain. With 6 bases removed from V and 5 bases from J, the gap between germline ends came to 10 bases. The CDR3 sequence is 11 residues long. Germline V gene data show CDR1 as DFQATT and CDR2 as SNEGSKA (reference sequence). The CDR3 is CSASDRETQYF. DNA of the CDR3: TGCAGTGCCAGTGACCGGGAGACCCAGTACTTC.

This clone was counted a few times. This rearrangement joins TRBV30 to TRBJ2-1, with TRBD2 as a possible D gene (7 bases). The CDR3 has 14 amino acids. Trimming shortened V by 4 bases and J by 4 bases, and 14 bases separated the two germline ends. Germline V CDR1 and CDR2: GTSNPN, SVGIG (reference sequence). For the CDR3, the DNA is TGTGCCTGGAACAGGGCTAGCGGATACAATGAGCAGTTCTTC. It codes for CAWNRASGYNEQFF.

CDR3 sequence (DNA): TGTGCCAGCAGCACGGACAGGGTGTTCTCTGGAAACACCATATATTTT. Protein product: CASSTDRVFSGNTIYF. The chain couples TRBV5-4 to TRBJ1-3; 8 positions match TRBD1. CDR1 and CDR2 (germline): SGHNT, YYREEE (reference sequence). The trim removed 4 bases at V and 0 bases at J, leaving 6 bases unmatched. This CDR3 contains 16 residues.

This rearrangement joins TRBV7-7 to TRBJ2-1; 8 bases map to TRBD2. Unmatched junction bases numbered 2, after V lost 3 bases and J lost 7 bases. The CDR3 runs 13 residues. CDR1 is SSHAT, CDR2 FNYEAQ, per germline (reference sequence). CDR3 residues: CASSFTSGNEQFF. CDR3 in DNA: TGTGCCAGCAGCTTCACTAGCGGAAATGAGCAGTTCTTC. The full variable domain, with the rest looked up from reference TRBV7-7 and TRBJ2-1, is GAGVSQSPRYKVTKRGQDVTLRCDPISSHATLYWYQQALGQGPEFLTYFNYEAQPDKSGLPSDRFSAERPEGSISTLTIQRTEQRDSAMYRCASSFTSGNEQFFGPGTRLTVL.

The V call is TRBV5-1, the J call TRBJ1-1, with 7 nucleotides matching TRBD1. V lost 0 bases to trimming and J lost 1 base; unmatched junction nucleotides: 3. Germline CDR1 reads SGHRS; CDR2 reads YFSETQ. The CDR3 consists of 15 residues. CDR3 DNA: TGCGCCAGCAGCTTGGCCGGGACAGAGAACACTGAAGCTTTCTTT. Its translation: CASSLAGTENTEAFF.

The chain combines TRBV2 with TRBJ1-2; D ambiguous. V dropped 3 bases and J dropped 6 bases, with 11 bases sitting between them. Germline CDR1 and CDR2: SNHLY and FYNNEI. The CDR3 has 13 residues. The CDR3 bases are TGTGCCAGCAGTGACGACCGAGGGAATGGCTACACCTTC. It yields the protein CASSDDRGNGYTF.